The present entry profiles one TCR beta chain with its context. This sample was taken from a study of metastatic and nonmetastatic thyroid tumors. V lost 3 bases and J lost 3; bases outside the gene matches: 3. From germline, CDR1 is DFQATT and CDR2 SNEGSKA (reference sequence). The CDR3 length is 13 residues. None of the patients had undergone any treatment ahead of thyroid surgery. TCRdb re-processed the PCR reads through MiXCR. Here the sample spans fewer than 35,000 clones, more than 15% being singletons. The receptor was derived from a female donor with papillary thyroid cancer or a benign thyroid nodule (not recorded which). Some clones in this sample may be carry-over from other donors' samples. Source material: blood. The chain combines TRBV20-1 with TRBJ1-2; 8 bases are shared with TRBD1. CDR3 sequence (DNA): TGCAGTGCTAGGACAGGGGAGGACTATGGCTACACCTTC. Translated: CSARTGEDYGYTF.